Below, 25 T cell receptor beta chains from the same sample are listed, as sequenced in a study of T-cell reconstitution after alpha-beta-depleted transplantation in children. TCRbeta library construction was performed incorporating unique molecular identifiers. TCRdb reprocessed the PCR reads with MiXCR, giving one entry per CDR3 protein. Of about 980,000 distinct CDR3 sequences in the sample, about 31% were seen once. The starting material was PBMCs, mostly from graft donor cells, obtained 360 days after TCRalphabeta/CD19-depleted stem cell transplant. The source is a boy less than two years old who had a stem cell transplant for SCID, so the T cells may come from the graft donor.

The chain employs TRBV11-2 and TRBJ1-2; TRBD1 agrees at 9 bases. V lost 5 bases and J lost 4; bases outside the gene matches: 5. Germline CDR1 SGHAT, CDR2 FQNNGV. The CDR3 has 14 residues. The CDR3 bases are TGTGCCAGCAGCCGACCGGACAGGGGCTATGGCTACACCTTC. This codes for CASSRPDRGYGYTF. Using reference TRBV11-2 and TRBJ1-2 for the parts outside the CDR3, the full variable domain is EAGVAQSPRYKIIEKRQSVAFWCNPISGHATLYWYQQILGQGPKLLIQFQNNGVVDDSQLPKDRFSAERLKGVDSTLKIQPAKLEDSAVYLCASSRPDRGYGYTFGSGTRLTVV.

The V gene is TRBV12-3 or TRBV12-4, the J gene TRBJ1-5; D gene unclear. The V end was cut by 5 bases, the J end by 5 bases, with 19 bases between. The length of the CDR3 is 16 residues. DNA for the CDR3: TGTGCCAGCAGTCGAGACGGACGTCCGGGGTATCAGCCCCAGCATTTT. Translation: CASSRDGRPGYQPQHF.

This sequence joins TRBV5-5 and TRBJ2-7, with D possibly being TRBD1 or TRBD2 (5 bases each). V lost 1 base and J 3 bases, leaving 17 bases between the germline ends. CDR1 and CDR2 from the germline V gene are SGHKS and YYEKEE (reference sequence). The CDR3 sequence is 16 residues long. Here the CDR3 DNA reads TGTGCCAGCAGCTTGAGGACACCCGGGAATGGCTACGAGCAGTACTTC. Translated: CASSLRTPGNGYEQYF.

This rearrangement joins TRBV29-1 to TRBJ1-1; tentatively, D is TRBD1 (6 bases). Germline assignment: CDR1 SQVTM and CDR2 ANQGSEA. This CDR3 has 12 residues. The ends were cut back, 5 bases at V and 1 base at J, with 8 bases in the middle. Written as DNA, the CDR3 is TGCAGCGTTAAACAGGGGAACACTGAAGCTTTCTTT. It yields the protein CSVKQGNTEAFF.

The chain employs TRBV7-2 and TRBJ2-7; 7 nucleotides line up with TRBD1. This CDR3 has 15 residues. Looked up from germline, CDR1 is SGHTA and CDR2 is FQGNSA. The junction had 9 bases not matched to a gene; V was cut back by 5 bases and J by 2 bases. The CDR3 sequence: CASSRTRQGPYEQYF. The CDR3 DNA follows: TGTGCCAGCAGCCGGACAAGACAGGGACCCTACGAGCAGTACTTC.

V is TRBV5-1 and J is TRBJ2-1; TRBD2 matches 7 bases. Looked up from germline, CDR1 is SGHRS and CDR2 is YFSETQ. V gave up 7 bases and J gave up 5 bases; unmatched junction bases: 15. The CDR3 is made up of 16 amino acids. The CDR3 DNA is TGCGCCAGCGTGAGGAACCGACTAGCTCCTCACAATGAGCAGTTCTTC. This gives the protein CASVRNRLAPHNEQFF.

The gene calls are TRBV20-1 and TRBJ2-3, with TRBD1 identical over 9 bases. Per germline, CDR1 DFQATT and CDR2 SNEGSKA (reference sequence). The CDR3 has 15 amino acids. Germline trimming cut 1 base from V and 3 bases from J; bases unmatched to any gene: 5. CDR3 nucleotide sequence: TGCAGTGCTAGAGCCACAGGGGGCGGGACAGATACGCAGTATTTT. It encodes CSARATGGGTDTQYF.

This clonotype showed up just a few times. The gene calls are TRBV20-1 and TRBJ2-2, with D possibly called TRBD1 or TRBD2 (5 bases each). The CDR3 totals 15 residues. Looked up from germline, CDR1 is DFQATT and CDR2 is SNEGSKA (reference sequence). The V and J ends lost 1 base and 2 bases respectively, with 11 bases between them. This chain's CDR3 is CSARVGDRNTGELFF. CDR3 in DNA: TGCAGTGCTAGAGTGGGGGACCGAAACACCGGGGAGCTGTTTTTT.

This chain uses TRBV5-1 with TRBJ2-5; a weak D match, TRBD1 (5 bases). This CDR3 contains 13 residues. The V gene's germline CDR1 is SGHRS and CDR2 YFSETQ. V dropped 0 bases and J dropped 9 bases, with 12 bases sitting between them. In DNA form, the CDR3 reads TGCGCCAGCAGCTTGGGGACCCAGGGTTCCCAGTACTTC. It codes for CASSLGTQGSQYF. Full variable domain (rest looked up from reference TRBV5-1 and TRBJ2-5): KAGVTQTPRYLIKTRGQQVTLSCSPISGHRSVSWYQQTPGQGLQFLFEYFSETQRNKGNFPGRFSGRQFSNSRSEMNVSTLELGDSALYLCASSLGTQGSQYFGPGTRLLVL.

The sample holds a few counts of this clonotype. CDR3 region: CASSFLIYNEQFF. CDR3 DNA: TGTGCCAGCAGCTTCTTGATCTACAATGAGCAGTTCTTC. The chain is built from TRBV7-2 and TRBJ2-1; D not certain. Germline lookup yields CDR1 SGHTA and CDR2 FQGNSA. Trimming shortened V by 3 bases and J by 3 bases, and 6 bases separated the two germline ends. This CDR3 has 13 residues.

This clonotype was recorded a few times. This sequence joins TRBV24-1 and TRBJ2-3, with 8 bases that match TRBD1. The CDR3 sequence is 16 residues long. J was trimmed by 2 bases and V by 4 bases; bases with no gene match: 7. Germline V gene sequence: CDR1 KGHDR, CDR2 SFDVKD. CDR3 sequence: CATSDRQGAFTDTQYF. CDR3 in DNA: TGTGCCACCAGTGACAGGCAGGGGGCGTTCACAGATACGCAGTATTTT.

V and J are TRBV5-5 and TRBJ2-5; D might be TRBD2 (6 bases). Germline lookup yields CDR1 SGHKS and CDR2 YYEKEE (reference sequence). The length of the CDR3 is 14 residues. Trimming stripped 0 bases from V and 4 bases from J, with 10 bases between. CDR3 nucleotide sequence: TGTGCCAGCAGCTTGGGATGGGGAGGAGAGACCCAGTACTTC. It yields the protein CASSLGWGGETQYF.

This clonotype was recorded a few times. The genes are TRBV20-1 and TRBJ2-1, with 9 bases aligning to TRBD1. V shed 3 bases and J 6 bases; nucleotides not matched to a gene: 15. This CDR3 is built from 17 residues. Germline lookup yields CDR1 DFQATT and CDR2 SNEGSKA (reference sequence). This CDR3 is CSASRGTGFRSVNEQFF. CDR3 nucleotide sequence: TGCAGTGCTAGTAGGGGGACAGGGTTCCGTTCGGTCAATGAGCAGTTCTTC.

This rearrangement joins TRBV20-1 to TRBJ1-4; weak D call: TRBD1 (6 bases). The length of the CDR3 is 17 residues. From germline, CDR1 is DFQATT and CDR2 SNEGSKA (reference sequence). V lost 6 bases, J lost 4 bases, and 24 bases lay in between. CDR3 sequence: CSAPDQGRGPLNEKLFF. The DNA of the CDR3 is TGCAGTGCCCCCGACCAGGGGCGAGGGCCCCTTAATGAAAAACTGTTTTTT.

The CDR3 DNA is TGTGCCAGCAGTGCCTGGGACAGGGGCCAGACCCAGTACTTC. Encoded protein: CASSAWDRGQTQYF. The chain uses TRBV12-3 or TRBV12-4 and TRBJ2-5; TRBD1 matches 10 bases. V dropped 5 bases and J dropped 6; count of bases not matched to a gene: 6. The CDR3 runs to 14 residues.

This clonotype came up once. V is TRBV13 and J is TRBJ2-2, with D possibly being TRBD2 (5 bases). CDR1 and CDR2 from the germline V gene are PRHDT and FYEKMQ (reference sequence). This CDR3 has 15 amino acids. Trimming took 0 bases from V and 7 from J, leaving 12 bases between them. The CDR3 here is CASSLGRASHGELFF. The CDR3, as DNA: TGTGCCAGCAGCTTAGGGCGGGCCAGTCACGGGGAGCTGTTTTTT.

The chain is built from TRBV7-2 and TRBJ1-3; D not certain. Germline V gene data show CDR1 as SGHTA and CDR2 as FQGNSA. There are 11 residues in the CDR3. The V and J ends lost 5 bases and 12 bases respectively, with 11 bases between them. Here the CDR3 DNA reads TGTGCCAGCAGCGTCCGGCATGGCATATATTTT. It specifies CASSVRHGIYF. The whole variable domain, filled in from reference TRBV7-2 and TRBJ1-3, reads GAGVSQSPSNKVTEKGKDVELRCDPISGHTALYWYRQSLGQGLEFLIYFQGNSAPDKSGLPSDRFSAERTGGSVSTLTIQRTQQEDSAVYLCASSVRHGIYFGEGSWLTVV.

This clonotype was seen only a few times. The rearrangement joins TRBV10-1 to TRBJ2-7; D gene ambiguous. Germline CDR1 WNHNN, CDR2 SYGVQD (reference sequence). The ends were cut back, 3 bases at V and 1 base at J, with 16 bases in the middle. The length of the CDR3 is 16 residues. The CDR3: CASSDTHGYPSYEQYF. As DNA, the CDR3 is TGCGCCAGCAGTGATACACACGGGTATCCTTCCTACGAGCAGTACTTC.

The rearrangement uses TRBV20-1 and TRBJ2-1; D may be TRBD1 (5 bases). Trimming cost V 5 bases and J 8 bases, with 13 bases left between them. This CDR3 is built from 12 residues. The germline CDR1 and CDR2 sequences are DFQATT and SNEGSKA (reference sequence). The CDR3 loop is CSAGAGIDEQFF. The CDR3 DNA reads as TGCAGTGCTGGCGCAGGGATCGATGAGCAGTTCTTC.

This clonotype was detected only a few times. V is TRBV12-3 or TRBV12-4 and J is TRBJ2-1; the D call may be TRBD1 or TRBD2 (5 bases each). V lost 7 bases to trimming and J lost 9 bases, with 16 bases between them. This CDR3 contains 13 residues. DNA for the CDR3: TGTGCCAGCAAATCTTCAGGGAGAGGTGAGCAGTTCTTC. As protein: CASKSSGRGEQFF.

This clonotype was picked up a small number of times. The rearrangement links TRBV7-9 to TRBJ1-2; D remains unclear. Germline-derived CDR1 and CDR2 are SEHNR and FQNEAQ (reference sequence). The CDR3 extends over 14 amino acids. V lost 4 bases and J 4 bases, leaving 13 bases between the germline ends. The CDR3: CASSSDMTVYGYTF. Here the CDR3 DNA reads TGTGCCAGCAGCTCAGACATGACCGTCTATGGCTACACCTTC.

This clonotype was seen a few times. DNA of the CDR3: TGCAGTGCTAGAGTCAGAGGAGGGGGCGTTGAAAAACTGTTTTTT. This gives the protein CSARVRGGGVEKLFF. V is TRBV20-1 and J is TRBJ1-4; TRBD1 matches 7 bases. V dropped 1 base and J dropped 7; count of bases not matched to a gene: 9. CDR1 and CDR2 (germline): DFQATT, SNEGSKA (reference sequence). The CDR3 is made up of 15 amino acids.

The chain recombines TRBV10-3 with TRBJ1-1; TRBD1 might be the D (6 bases). The germline CDR1 and CDR2 sequences are ENHRY and SYGVKD. V lost 6 bases and J 0 bases, leaving 11 bases between the germline ends. The CDR3 has 14 residues. For the CDR3, the DNA is TGTGCCATCAGCCCTACAGGGATGAACACTGAAGCTTTCTTT. Amino acid sequence: CAISPTGMNTEAFF.

This clonotype appeared a few times. V usage is TRBV28 and J usage is TRBJ2-7; 7 bases match TRBD2. Per germline, CDR1 MDHEN and CDR2 SYDVKM. The CDR3 runs to 13 residues. Trimming took 10 bases from V and 0 from J; bases not matched to a gene: 6. The CDR3 spells CAIRRGDSYEQYF. The CDR3 DNA is TGTGCCATACGACGGGGGGACTCCTACGAGCAGTACTTC.

This clonotype came up once. The rearrangement links TRBV29-1 to TRBJ2-7, with 7 bases identical to TRBD1. Germline trimming cut 3 bases from V and 0 bases from J; bases unmatched to any gene: 8. Germline assignment: CDR1 SQVTM and CDR2 ANQGSEA. The CDR3 extends over 15 amino acids. CDR3 DNA: TGCAGCGTTGAGGAATCGACAGGGAACTCCTACGAGCAGTACTTC. Amino acid sequence: CSVEESTGNSYEQYF.